Below are 9 T cell receptor beta chains sequenced from a single sample in a study of radiotherapy plus CTLA-4 blockade in lung cancer. The assay was immunoSEQ multiplex PCR, and TCRdb's table has in-frame clones only and misses some. In the table there are 100,000 to 150,000 clones, about four fifths of which are singletons. Here the sequenced sample was peripheral blood, taken from a patient treated with radiotherapy plus ipilimumab. The receptors stem from a human donor with non-small cell lung cancer who had a partial response to radiotherapy plus ipilimumab.

V gene TRBV9 combines with J gene TRBJ2-3; D may be TRBD1 (6 bases). CDR3 length: 15 residues. Germline lookup yields CDR1 SGDLS and CDR2 YYNGEE. With 4 bases removed from V and 2 bases from J, the gap between germline ends came to 14 bases. The CDR3 spells CASSLGQIVTDTQYF. For the CDR3, the DNA is TGTGCCAGCAGCTTAGGACAGATAGTCACAGATACGCAGTATTTT.

This chain uses TRBV19 with TRBJ2-2; 12 nucleotides match TRBD2. CDR3 length: 16 amino acids. The junction had 6 bases not matched to a gene; V was cut back by 6 bases and J by 4 bases. Per the germline V gene, CDR1 is LNHDA and CDR2 is SQIVND (reference sequence). The CDR3 DNA follows: TGTGCCAGTAGCCTCACTAGCGGGAGGTTCACCGGGGAGCTGTTTTTT. Protein product: CASSLTSGRFTGELFF.

This clone was counted only a few times. As DNA, the CDR3 is TGTGCCAGCAGTCATAAAACCGGGACTAGCGAGTACAATGAGCAGTTCTTC. Protein: CASSHKTGTSEYNEQFF. The chain couples TRBV21-1 to TRBJ2-1; no check of the table's D call, TRBD2, against the DNA was made. TRBV21-1 is marked as a pseudogene. This CDR3 has 17 residues.

V usage is TRBV6-1 and J usage is TRBJ1-4, with 9 bases fitting TRBD1. The CDR3 has 14 residues. Per germline, CDR1 MNHNS and CDR2 SASEGT. Germline trimming cut 5 bases from V and 8 bases from J; bases unmatched to any gene: 6. As DNA, the CDR3 is TGTGCCAGCAGTACCGGGACAGGGCACGAAAAACTGTTTTTT. Translating it yields CASSTGTGHEKLFF.

This chain connects TRBV5-1 to TRBJ2-2; D is possibly TRBD2 (5 bases). The CDR3 sequence is 15 residues long. Trimming pared 3 bases from V and 0 bases from J, leaving 9 bases between. Looked up from germline, CDR1 is SGHRS and CDR2 is YFSETQ. The CDR3 protein is CASSSSGPNTGELFF. Here the CDR3 DNA reads TGCGCCAGCAGCTCGAGCGGACCGAACACCGGGGAGCTGTTTTTT.

The chain combines TRBV7-2 with TRBJ1-2; 11 bases fit TRBD1. Per germline, CDR1 SGHTA and CDR2 FQGNSA. The junction had 7 bases not matched to a gene; V was cut back by 5 bases and J by 5 bases. The CDR3 length is 15 residues. In nucleotides, the CDR3 is TGTGCCAGCAGCCCAAGGACAGGGGGCGGGTATGGCTACACCTTC. Its translation is CASSPRTGGGYGYTF. The full variable domain, completed using reference TRBV7-2 and TRBJ1-2, is GAGVSQSPSNKVTEKGKDVELRCDPISGHTALYWYRQSLGQGLEFLIYFQGNSAPDKSGLPSDRFSAERTGGSVSTLTIQRTQQEDSAVYLCASSPRTGGGYGYTFGSGTRLTVV.

V is TRBV27 and J is TRBJ2-2; 11 positions match TRBD1. The germline CDR1 and CDR2 sequences are MNHEY and SMNVEV (reference sequence). Trimming at V came to 5 bases and at J to 5 bases, leaving 10 bases not matched to a gene. CDR3 length: 17 residues. CDR3: CASSLYPGTGGTGELFF. The CDR3 DNA is TGTGCCAGCAGTCTCTACCCTGGGACAGGGGGGACCGGGGAGCTGTTTTTT.

The CDR3 bases are TGTGCCAGCAGCTACCAGGGTCAGCCCCAGCATTTT. Translation gives CASSYQGQPQHF. This sequence joins TRBV5-5 and TRBJ1-5; tentative D call: TRBD1 (5 bases). The CDR3 covers 12 residues. The germline V and J ends were trimmed by 3 bases and 6 bases, with 7 bases remaining between them. Germline V gene data show CDR1 as SGHKS and CDR2 as YYEKEE (reference sequence).

This clone was seen a handful of times. V usage is TRBV9 and J usage is TRBJ2-5; 8 bases match TRBD1. The J call is in doubt because the DNA end fits TRBJ2-7 better. CDR3 length: 15 amino acids. Germline V lookup: CDR1 SGDLS, CDR2 YYNGEE. CDR3 nucleotide sequence: TGTGCCAGCAGCGTAGCGGCAGGGGGCTTCGACGAGCAGTACTTC. It codes for CASSVAAGGFDEQYF.